The T cell receptor (beta chain) described here comes from a study of cytomegalovirus exposure and HLA in healthy donors. Study results and caveats: Later analysis revealed greater clonal expansion in HLA-associated TCR beta chains than in equally common others. By HLA locus, TCR association rates varied in a later analysis, with DRB1 showing the most and HLA-C the fewest. Among TCR sequences, most were rare, though some public TCRs appeared in many donors.

13 Jbeta primers and 60 Vbeta primers were used for the PCR. TCRdb keeps only in-frame clones here, not all; method: immunoSEQ multiplex PCR. The repertoire holds 150,000 or so clones, with roughly 80% as singletons. In this sample, this clone turned up a few times. Its antigen remains unidentified. Germline assignment: CDR1 SQVTM and CDR2 ANQGSEA. This CDR3 comprises 13 residues. V lost 4 bases to trimming and J lost 5 bases; unmatched junction nucleotides: 7. Material for sequencing was PBMCs. The chain carries TRBV29-1 and TRBJ2-7; 8 nucleotides align to TRBD2. The TCR comes from a man younger than 35 in good health and CMV-seropositive. DNA for the CDR3: TGCAGCGTTGGTAGGGTAGCGGGACACGAGCAGTACTTC. This encodes CSVGRVAGHEQYF.